The 7 T cell receptor beta chains below all came from one sample that was sequenced in a study of T cells after posttransplantation cyclophosphamide. Generated by immunoSEQ multiplex PCR, the TCRdb table keeps only in-frame clones and is missing some. The table lists about 21,000 clones, 70% to 90% of them singletons, with about 2% in the top ten. Sampled 1 year posttransplant, controls received myeloablative marrow transplants, methotrexate and a calcineurin inhibitor. The source was PBMCs, collected 350 to 400 days after allogeneic stem cell transplant with calcineurin inhibitor and methotrexate. These receptors all come from a female patient younger than 45 who received an allogeneic stem cell transplant from an unrelated donor, was CMV-positive, and had acute and chronic GVHD. T cells may partly derive from the graft donor.

The count of this clone is one. This rearrangement joins TRBV6-1 to TRBJ2-4, with TRBD1 identical over 11 bases. V shed 6 bases, J shed 3 bases, and the junction held 4 bases outside the gene matches. The V gene's germline CDR1 is MNHNS and CDR2 SASEGT. The CDR3 extends over 15 amino acids. The CDR3 nucleotides are TGTGCCAGCAGCCCGGGGACAGGGGGCAAAAACATTCAGTACTTC. This translates into CASSPGTGGKNIQYF.

For this clone: At one end the junction does not follow the germline gene, possibly because of a read error. The same CDR3 also results from other DNA sequences found in this sample. The chain joins TRBV28 to TRBJ2-7; the D is unclear. The germline gives CDR1 MDHEN, CDR2 SYDVKM. The CDR3 contains 13 residues. CDR3 sequence reads: CASSSLVNYEQYF. CDR3 nucleotides: TGCGCCAGCAGTTCCCTAGTAAACTACGAGCAGTACTTC. Variable domain in full (rest from reference TRBV28 and TRBJ2-7): DVKVTQSSRYLVKRTGEKVFLECVQDMDHENMFWYRQDPGLGLRLIYFSYDVKMKEKGDIPEGYSVSREKKERFSLILESASTNQTSMYLCASSSLVNYEQYFGPGTRLTVT.

The V and J genes are TRBV6-1 and TRBJ2-7, with 7 bases identical to TRBD2. The CDR3 has 14 residues. Germline V gene lookup returns CDR1 MNHNS and CDR2 SASEGT. V lost 6 bases, J lost 7 bases, and 12 bases stayed unmatched. The CDR3: CASSKTSFGSEQYF. Written as DNA, the CDR3 is TGTGCCAGCAGCAAGACTAGCTTTGGGAGTGAGCAGTACTTC.

The rearrangement joins TRBV30 to TRBJ1-2, with unresolved D. This CDR3 has 12 amino acids. The V end was cut by 1 base, the J end by 4 bases, with 7 bases between. Germline V gene lookup returns CDR1 GTSNPN and CDR2 SVGIG (reference sequence). The CDR3 loop is CAWSGGSYGYTF. The CDR3, as DNA: TGTGCCTGGAGTGGAGGATCCTATGGCTACACCTTC. Combining the CDR3 with reference TRBV30 and TRBJ1-2 gives the whole variable domain SQTIHQWPATLVQPVGSPLSLECTVEGTSNPNLYWYRQAAGRGLQLLFYSVGIGQISSEVPQNLSASRPQDRQFILSSKKLLLSDSGFYLCAWSGGSYGYTFGSGTRLTVV.

The rearrangement joins TRBV9 to TRBJ1-1; D uncertain. This CDR3 contains 12 residues. Germline loops: CDR1 SGDLS, CDR2 YYNGEE. The V end lost 3 bases, the J end lost 8 bases, and 11 bases lay between the germline ends. Written as DNA, the CDR3 is TGTGCCAGCAGCGCTTCTAGCCGGGAAGCTTTCTTT. This translates into CASSASSREAFF.

This chain connects TRBV9 to TRBJ2-1; D ambiguous. This CDR3 spans 17 amino acids. Per the germline V gene, CDR1 is SGDLS and CDR2 is YYNGEE. V was pared by 2 bases and J by 5 bases, with 20 bases between. The CDR3 DNA reads TGTGCCAGCAGCGTTCAAGTTGGCCCAGTTACCAACAATGAGCAGTTCTTC. Its translation: CASSVQVGPVTNNEQFF.

The V gene is TRBV6-5, the J gene TRBJ1-4; 7 bases agree with TRBD1. Germline V gene sequence: CDR1 MNHEY, CDR2 SVGAGI. J gave up 2 bases and V 4 bases, and 1 base lay outside the gene matches. The CDR3 length is 14 residues. This CDR3 reads CASSLTGTNEKLFF. DNA of the CDR3: TGTGCCAGCAGTTTGACAGGGACTAATGAAAAACTGTTTTTT.